The entry that follows covers one TCR beta chain sequence. The sample is drawn from a study of blood T cell repertoires in COVID-19. The length of the CDR3 is 17 residues. CDR1 and CDR2 from the germline V gene are LGHNA and YSLEER. The ends lost 0 bases at V and 14 bases at J; junction bases unmatched: 14. Sequencing was performed with immunoSEQ multiplex PCR; in TCRdb, only in-frame clones are kept and a portion is missing. The data show roughly 150,000 clones, 80% to 90% seen once. Symptom resolution, clearance, or two negative PCRs marked the recovered donors of Cohort 3. Sequenced sample: PBMCs or T cells enriched from blood (not recorded which). This sequence joins TRBV4-3 and TRBJ2-1; 12 bases are a match to TRBD2. This sequence was found in a man between 50 and 59 years old who had recovered from COVID-19. The CDR3 coding sequence is TGCGCCAGCAGCCAAGATGCCGCCCCTAGCGGGGGGGTGAGGGAGTTCTTC. Protein sequence: CASSQDAAPSGGVREFF.